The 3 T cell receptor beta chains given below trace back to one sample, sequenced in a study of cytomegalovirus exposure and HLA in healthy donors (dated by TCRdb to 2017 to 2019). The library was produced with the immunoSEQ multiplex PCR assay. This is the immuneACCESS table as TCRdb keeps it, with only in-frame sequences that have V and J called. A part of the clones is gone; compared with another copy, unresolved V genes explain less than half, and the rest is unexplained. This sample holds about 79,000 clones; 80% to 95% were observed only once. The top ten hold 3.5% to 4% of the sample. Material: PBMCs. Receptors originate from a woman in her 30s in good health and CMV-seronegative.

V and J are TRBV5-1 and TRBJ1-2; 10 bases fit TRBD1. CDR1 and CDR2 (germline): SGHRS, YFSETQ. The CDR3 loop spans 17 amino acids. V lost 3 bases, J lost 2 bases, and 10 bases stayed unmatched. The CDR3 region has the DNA TGCGCCAGCAGCTCGACTCTCGGACAGGGGGAAAACTATGGCTACACCTTC. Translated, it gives CASSSTLGQGENYGYTF.

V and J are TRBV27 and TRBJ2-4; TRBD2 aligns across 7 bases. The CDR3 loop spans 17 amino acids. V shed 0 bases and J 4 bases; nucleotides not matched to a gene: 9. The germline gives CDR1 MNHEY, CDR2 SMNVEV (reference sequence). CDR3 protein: CASSLSSGGGRKNIQYF. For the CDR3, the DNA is TGTGCCAGCAGTTTATCGTCTGGGGGGGGAAGGAAAAACATTCAGTACTTC.

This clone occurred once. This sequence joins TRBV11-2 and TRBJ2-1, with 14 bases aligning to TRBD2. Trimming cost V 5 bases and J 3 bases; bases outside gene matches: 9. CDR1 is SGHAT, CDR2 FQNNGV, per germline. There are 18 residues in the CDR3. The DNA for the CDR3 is TGTGCCAGCAGCCTGAGGTCGACTAGCGGGGGGGTCTACAATGAGCAGTTCTTC. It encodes CASSLRSTSGGVYNEQFF.